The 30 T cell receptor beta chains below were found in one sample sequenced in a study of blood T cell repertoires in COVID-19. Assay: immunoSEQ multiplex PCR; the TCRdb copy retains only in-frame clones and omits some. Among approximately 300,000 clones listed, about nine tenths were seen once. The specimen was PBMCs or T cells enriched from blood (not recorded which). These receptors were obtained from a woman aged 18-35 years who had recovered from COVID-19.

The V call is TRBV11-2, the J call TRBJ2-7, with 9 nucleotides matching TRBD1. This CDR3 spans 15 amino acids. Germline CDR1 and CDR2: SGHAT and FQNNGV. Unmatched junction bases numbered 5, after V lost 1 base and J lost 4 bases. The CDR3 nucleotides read TGTGCCAGCAGCTTAGGGGGACAGGGCGTATACGAGCAGTACTTC. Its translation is CASSLGGQGVYEQYF.

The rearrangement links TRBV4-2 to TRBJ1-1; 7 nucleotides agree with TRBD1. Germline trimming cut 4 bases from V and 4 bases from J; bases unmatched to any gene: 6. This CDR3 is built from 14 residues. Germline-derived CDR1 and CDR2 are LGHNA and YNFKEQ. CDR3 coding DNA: TGTGCCAGCAGCCCAGGGGGGAAAGGCACTGAAGCTTTCTTT. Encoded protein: CASSPGGKGTEAFF.

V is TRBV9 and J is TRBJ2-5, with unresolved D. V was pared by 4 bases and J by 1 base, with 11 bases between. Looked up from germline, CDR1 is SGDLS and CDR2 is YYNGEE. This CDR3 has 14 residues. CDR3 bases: TGTGCCAGCAGCAGCCAGGTGGCCCAAGAGACCCAGTACTTC. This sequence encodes CASSSQVAQETQYF.

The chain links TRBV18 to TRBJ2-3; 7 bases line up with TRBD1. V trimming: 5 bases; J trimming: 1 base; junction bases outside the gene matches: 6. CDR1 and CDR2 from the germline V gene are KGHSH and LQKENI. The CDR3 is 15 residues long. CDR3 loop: CASSNRGERTDTQYF. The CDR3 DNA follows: TGTGCCAGCTCAAACAGGGGAGAACGCACAGATACGCAGTATTTT.

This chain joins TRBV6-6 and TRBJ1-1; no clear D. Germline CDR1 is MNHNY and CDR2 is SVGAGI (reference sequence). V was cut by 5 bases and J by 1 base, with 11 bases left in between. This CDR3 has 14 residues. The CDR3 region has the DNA TGTGCCAGCAGTCCGCCAGGAGGGAACACTGAAGCTTTCTTT. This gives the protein CASSPPGGNTEAFF.

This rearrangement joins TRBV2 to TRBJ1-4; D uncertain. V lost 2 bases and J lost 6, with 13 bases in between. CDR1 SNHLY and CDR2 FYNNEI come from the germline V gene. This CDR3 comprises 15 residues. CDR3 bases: TGTGCCAGCAGTGAAAATTCCGGGAGGGATGAAAAACTGTTTTTT. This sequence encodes CASSENSGRDEKLFF. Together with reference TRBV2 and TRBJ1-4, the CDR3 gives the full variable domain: EPEVTQTPSHQVTQMGQEVILRCVPISNHLYFYWYRQILGQKVEFLVSFYNNEISEKSEIFDDQFSVERPDGSNFTLKIRSTKLEDSAMYFCASSENSGRDEKLFFGSGTQLSVL.

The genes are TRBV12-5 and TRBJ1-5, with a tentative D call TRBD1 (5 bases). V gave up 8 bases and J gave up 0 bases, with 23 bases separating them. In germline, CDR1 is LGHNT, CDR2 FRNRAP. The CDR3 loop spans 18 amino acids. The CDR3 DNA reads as TGTGCTAGTATGCGGGGGGGGACGGTAGGCAATAGCAATCAGCCCCAGCATTTT. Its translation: CASMRGGTVGNSNQPQHF.

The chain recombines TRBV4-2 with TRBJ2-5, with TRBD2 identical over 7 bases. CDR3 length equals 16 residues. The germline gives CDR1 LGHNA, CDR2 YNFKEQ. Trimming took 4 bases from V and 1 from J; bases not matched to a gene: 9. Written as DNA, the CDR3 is TGTGCCAGCAGCCCCAAACGGGGGAGGGCCCAAGAGACCCAGTACTTC. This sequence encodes CASSPKRGRAQETQYF.

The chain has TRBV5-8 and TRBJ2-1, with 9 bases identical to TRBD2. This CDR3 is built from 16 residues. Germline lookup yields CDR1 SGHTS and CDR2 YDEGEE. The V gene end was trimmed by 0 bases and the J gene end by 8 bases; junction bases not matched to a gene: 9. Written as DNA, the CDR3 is TGTGCCAGCAGCTTGGATCTAGCGGGGAGAAGGGATGAGCAGTTCTTC. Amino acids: CASSLDLAGRRDEQFF.

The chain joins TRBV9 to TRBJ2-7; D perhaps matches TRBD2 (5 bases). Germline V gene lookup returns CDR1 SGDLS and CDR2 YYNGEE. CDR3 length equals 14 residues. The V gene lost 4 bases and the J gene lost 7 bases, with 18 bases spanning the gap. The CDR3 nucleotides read TGTGCCAGCAGCCGTGGCTTCGGGGTGGGGGAGCAGTACTTC. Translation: CASSRGFGVGEQYF.

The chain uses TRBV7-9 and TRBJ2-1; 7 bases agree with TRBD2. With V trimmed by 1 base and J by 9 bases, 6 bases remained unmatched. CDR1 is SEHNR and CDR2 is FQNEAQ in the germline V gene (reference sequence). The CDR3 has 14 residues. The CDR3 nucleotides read TGTGCCAGCAGCTTAGGTCAACTAGCGAGTGAGCAGTTCTTC. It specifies CASSLGQLASEQFF.

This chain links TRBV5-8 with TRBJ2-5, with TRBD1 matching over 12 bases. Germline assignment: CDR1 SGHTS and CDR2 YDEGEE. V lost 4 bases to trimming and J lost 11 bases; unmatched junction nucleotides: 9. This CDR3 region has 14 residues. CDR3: CASSLRDRGRAQYF. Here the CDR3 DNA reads TGTGCCAGCAGCCTCCGGGACAGGGGGCGCGCTCAGTACTTC.

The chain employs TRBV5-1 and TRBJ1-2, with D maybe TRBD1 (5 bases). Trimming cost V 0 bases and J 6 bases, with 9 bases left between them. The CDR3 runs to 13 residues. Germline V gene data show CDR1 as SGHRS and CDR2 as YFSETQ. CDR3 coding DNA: TGCGCCAGCAGCTTGGCAGGGTTCCATGGCTACACCTTC. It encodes CASSLAGFHGYTF.

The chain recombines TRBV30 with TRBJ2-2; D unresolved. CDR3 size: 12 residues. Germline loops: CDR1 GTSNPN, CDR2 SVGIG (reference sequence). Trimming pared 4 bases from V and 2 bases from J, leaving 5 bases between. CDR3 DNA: TGTGCCTGGAACATCAACACCGGGGAGCTGTTTTTT. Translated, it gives CAWNINTGELFF.

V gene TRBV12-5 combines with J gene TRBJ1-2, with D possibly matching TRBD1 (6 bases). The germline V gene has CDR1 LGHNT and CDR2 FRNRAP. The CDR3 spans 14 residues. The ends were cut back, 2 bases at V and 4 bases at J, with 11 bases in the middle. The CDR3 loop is CASGLFGGLYGYTF. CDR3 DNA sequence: TGTGCTAGTGGTTTGTTTGGGGGCCTCTATGGCTACACCTTC.

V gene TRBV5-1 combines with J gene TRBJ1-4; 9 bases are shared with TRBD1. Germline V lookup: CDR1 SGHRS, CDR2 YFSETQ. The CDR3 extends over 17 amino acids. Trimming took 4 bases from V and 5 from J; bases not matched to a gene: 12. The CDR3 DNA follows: TGCGCCAGCAGCCAAAACGGACAGGGGTCCCTCAATGAAAAACTGTTTTTT. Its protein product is CASSQNGQGSLNEKLFF.

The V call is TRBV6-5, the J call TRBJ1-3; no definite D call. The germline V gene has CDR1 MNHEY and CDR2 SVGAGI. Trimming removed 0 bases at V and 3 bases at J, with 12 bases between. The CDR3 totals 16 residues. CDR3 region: CASSYSRAGNGNTIYF. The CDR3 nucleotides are TGTGCCAGCAGTTACTCTAGAGCGGGGAATGGAAACACCATATATTTT.

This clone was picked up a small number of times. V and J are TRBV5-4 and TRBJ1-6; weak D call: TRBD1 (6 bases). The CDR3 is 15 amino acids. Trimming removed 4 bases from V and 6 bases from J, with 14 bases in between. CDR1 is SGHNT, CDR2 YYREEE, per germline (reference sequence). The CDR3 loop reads CASSRRGYSNSPLHF. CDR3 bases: TGTGCCAGCAGCCGCAGGGGATATTCTAATTCACCCCTCCACTTT.

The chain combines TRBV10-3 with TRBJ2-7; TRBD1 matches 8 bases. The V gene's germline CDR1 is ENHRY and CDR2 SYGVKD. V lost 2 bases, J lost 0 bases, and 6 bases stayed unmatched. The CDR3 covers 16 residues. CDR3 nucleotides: TGTGCCATCAGTGAGGCCACCGGGACAGGCTCCTACGAGCAGTACTTC. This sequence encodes CAISEATGTGSYEQYF.

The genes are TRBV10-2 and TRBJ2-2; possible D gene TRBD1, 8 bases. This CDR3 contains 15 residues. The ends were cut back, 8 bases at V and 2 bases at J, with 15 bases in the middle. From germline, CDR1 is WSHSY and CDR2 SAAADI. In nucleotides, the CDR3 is TGCGCCAGCGGAGCGGGACAGGTTAACACCGGGGAGCTGTTTTTT. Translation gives CASGAGQVNTGELFF.

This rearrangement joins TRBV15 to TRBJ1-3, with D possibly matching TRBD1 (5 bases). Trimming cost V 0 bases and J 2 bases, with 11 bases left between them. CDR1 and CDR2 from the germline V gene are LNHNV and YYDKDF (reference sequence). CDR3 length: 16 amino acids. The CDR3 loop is CATSREMRGTGNTIYF. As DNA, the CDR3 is TGTGCCACCAGCAGAGAGATGCGGGGGACTGGAAACACCATATATTTT.

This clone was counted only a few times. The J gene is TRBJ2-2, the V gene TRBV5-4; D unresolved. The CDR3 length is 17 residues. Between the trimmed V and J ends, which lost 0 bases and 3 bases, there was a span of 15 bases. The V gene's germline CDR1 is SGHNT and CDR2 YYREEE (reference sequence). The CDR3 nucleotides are TGTGCCAGCAGCTTGGCTCCACATGTAGGAGACACCGGGGAGCTGTTTTTT. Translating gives CASSLAPHVGDTGELFF.

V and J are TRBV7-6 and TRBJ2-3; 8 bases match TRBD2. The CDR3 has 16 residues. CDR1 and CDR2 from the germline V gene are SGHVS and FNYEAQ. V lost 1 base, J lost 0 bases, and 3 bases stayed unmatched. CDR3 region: CASSLVAGSSTDTQYF. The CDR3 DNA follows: TGTGCCAGCAGCTTAGTAGCGGGGTCTAGCACAGATACGCAGTATTTT. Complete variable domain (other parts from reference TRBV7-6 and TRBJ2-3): GAGVSQSPRYKVTKRGQDVALRCDPISGHVSLYWYRQALGQGPEFLTYFNYEAQQDKSGLPNDRFSAERPEGSISTLTIQRTEQRDSAMYRCASSLVAGSSTDTQYFGPGTRLTVL.

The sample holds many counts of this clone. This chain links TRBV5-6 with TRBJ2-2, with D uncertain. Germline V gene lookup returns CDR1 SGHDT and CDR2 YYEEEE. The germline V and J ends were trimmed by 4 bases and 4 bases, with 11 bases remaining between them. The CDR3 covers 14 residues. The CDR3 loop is CASSPEAPTGELFF. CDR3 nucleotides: TGTGCCAGCAGCCCTGAAGCGCCCACCGGGGAGCTGTTTTTT.

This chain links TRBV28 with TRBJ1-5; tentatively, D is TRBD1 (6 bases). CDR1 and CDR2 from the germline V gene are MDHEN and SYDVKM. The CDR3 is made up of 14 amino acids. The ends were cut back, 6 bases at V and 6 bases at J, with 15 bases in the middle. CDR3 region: CASSAWGGGQPQHF. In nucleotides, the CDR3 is TGTGCCAGCAGCGCCTGGGGGGGCGGTCAGCCCCAGCATTTT.

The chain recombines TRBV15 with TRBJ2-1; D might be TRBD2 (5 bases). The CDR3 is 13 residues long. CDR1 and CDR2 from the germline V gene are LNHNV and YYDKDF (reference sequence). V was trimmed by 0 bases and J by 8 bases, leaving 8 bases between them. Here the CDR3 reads CATSRDVGDEQFF. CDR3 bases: TGTGCCACCAGCAGAGATGTCGGGGATGAGCAGTTCTTC.

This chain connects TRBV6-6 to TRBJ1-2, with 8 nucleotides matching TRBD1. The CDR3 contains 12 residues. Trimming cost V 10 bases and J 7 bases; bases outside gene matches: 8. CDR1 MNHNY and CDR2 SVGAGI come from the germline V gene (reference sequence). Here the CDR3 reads CATSTGGSGYTF. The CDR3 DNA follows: TGTGCCACCTCCACAGGGGGAAGTGGCTACACCTTC.

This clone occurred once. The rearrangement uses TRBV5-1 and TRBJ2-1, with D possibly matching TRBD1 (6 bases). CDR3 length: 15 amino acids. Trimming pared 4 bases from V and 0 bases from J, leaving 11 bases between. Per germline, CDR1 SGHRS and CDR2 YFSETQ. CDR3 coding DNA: TGCGCCAGCAGCCACGACAGGCCCTCCTACAATGAGCAGTTCTTC. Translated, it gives CASSHDRPSYNEQFF.

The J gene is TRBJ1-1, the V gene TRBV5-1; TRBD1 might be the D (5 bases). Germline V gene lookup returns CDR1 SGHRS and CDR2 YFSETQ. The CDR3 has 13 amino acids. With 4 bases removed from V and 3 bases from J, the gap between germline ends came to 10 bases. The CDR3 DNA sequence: TGCGCCAGCAGCCTAGGGGTTGACACTGAAGCTTTCTTT. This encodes CASSLGVDTEAFF.

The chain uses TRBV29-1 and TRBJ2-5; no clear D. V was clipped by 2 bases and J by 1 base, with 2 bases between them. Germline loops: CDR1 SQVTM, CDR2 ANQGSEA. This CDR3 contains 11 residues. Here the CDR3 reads CSVELQETQYF. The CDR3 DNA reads TGCAGCGTTGAACTCCAAGAGACCCAGTACTTC.